One and the same sample provided the 21 T cell receptor beta chains below, sequenced in a study of T cell responses to AZD1222 COVID-19 vaccine. Some clones are missing from TCRdb's copy, which holds only in-frame ones; the method was immunoSEQ multiplex PCR. In the table there are about 93,000 clones, around nine tenths of which are singletons. This material consisted of peripheral blood, taken on day 0 of MenACWY control vaccination. Receptors originate from an adult in good health.

The rearrangement joins TRBV7-9 to TRBJ1-1, with a weak D call TRBD1 (5 bases). V lost 5 bases to trimming and J lost 0 bases, with 16 bases between them. The CDR3 sequence is 16 residues long. Germline CDR1 is SEHNR and CDR2 is FQNEAQ (reference sequence). CDR3 residues: CASSRWEGPMNTEAFF. The DNA for the CDR3 is TGTGCCAGCAGCCGGTGGGAGGGACCAATGAACACTGAAGCTTTCTTT.

The chain has TRBV5-1 and TRBJ2-1; TRBD1 agrees at 9 bases. The V segment lost 5 bases and the J segment 5 bases; nucleotides outside the gene matches: 11. The CDR3 has 16 residues. Germline V gives CDR1 SGHRS, CDR2 YFSETQ. The DNA of the CDR3 is TGCGCCAGCAGTCTCCAAATGACAGGGGGACACAATGAGCAGTTCTTC. This encodes CASSLQMTGGHNEQFF.

V gene TRBV6-5 combines with J gene TRBJ1-6, with 7 bases lining up with TRBD1. The germline V gene encodes CDR1 MNHEY and CDR2 SVGAGI. This CDR3 has 14 residues. V gave up 8 bases and J gave up 10 bases; unmatched junction bases: 11. CDR3 in amino acids: CASAGGTGASPLHF. The CDR3 coding sequence is TGTGCCAGCGCGGGAGGCACAGGGGCCTCACCCCTCCACTTT.

This clone came up a few times. The junction does not match germline at one end; this may be a read error. The CDR3 here is CASSPLSFEQYF. In DNA, the CDR3 is TGTGCCAGCAGTCCCCTGTCCTTCGAGCAGTACTTC. V gene TRBV6-2 or TRBV6-3 combines with J gene TRBJ2-7, with unresolved D. Germline CDR1 MNHEY, CDR2 SVGEGT. This CDR3 region has 12 residues.

This clone was counted between two and nine times. This chain links TRBV9 with TRBJ2-7, with 9 bases identical to TRBD1. The CDR3 sequence is 14 residues long. V shed 2 bases and J 7 bases; nucleotides not matched to a gene: 7. The germline V gene encodes CDR1 SGDLS and CDR2 YYNGEE. The CDR3 region has the DNA TGTGCCAGCAGCGTGGGGACAGGGTTTGAGGAGCAGTACTTC. It specifies CASSVGTGFEEQYF.

CDR3 DNA: TGTGCCAGCAGTTTAAGGGTACAGGGAAGCACAGATACGCAGTATTTT. This translates into CASSLRVQGSTDTQYF. The chain carries TRBV28 and TRBJ2-3, with D possibly being TRBD1 (6 bases). V shed 2 bases and J shed 0 bases, with 12 bases lying between them. The germline CDR1 and CDR2 sequences are MDHEN and SYDVKM. This CDR3 region has 16 residues.

The rearrangement links TRBV10-3 to TRBJ1-2; D is undetermined. CDR1 is ENHRY and CDR2 is SYGVKD in the germline V gene. There are 12 residues in the CDR3. Trimming removed 10 bases at V and 4 bases at J, with 13 bases between. In DNA, the CDR3 is TGTGCCACCGTAAGGGTTGGCTATGGCTACACCTTC. Protein sequence: CATVRVGYGYTF.

The gene calls are TRBV2 and TRBJ1-1; D is uncertain. The germline CDR1 and CDR2 sequences are SNHLY and FYNNEI. The CDR3 loop spans 12 amino acids. Trimming removed 4 bases at V and 4 bases at J, with 7 bases between. The CDR3: CASSGVGTEAFF. Here the CDR3 DNA reads TGTGCCAGCAGTGGGGTCGGCACTGAAGCTTTCTTT. Full variable domain (missing parts from reference TRBV2 and TRBJ1-1): EPEVTQTPSHQVTQMGQEVILRCVPISNHLYFYWYRQILGQKVEFLVSFYNNEISEKSEIFDDQFSVERPDGSNFTLKIRSTKLEDSAMYFCASSGVGTEAFFGQGTRLTVV.

In this sample, this clone turned up once. The chain is built from TRBV6-2 or TRBV6-3 and TRBJ1-3; D might be TRBD1 (6 bases). The germline V gene has CDR1 MNHEY and CDR2 SVGEGT. V lost 2 bases, J lost 0 bases, and 8 bases lay in between. The CDR3 spans 15 residues. This chain's CDR3 is CASSYGGHSGNTIYF. The CDR3 nucleotides read TGTGCCAGCAGTTACGGGGGCCACTCTGGAAACACCATATATTTT.

The chain combines TRBV9 with TRBJ1-4; D may be TRBD1 (6 bases). The CDR3 extends over 15 amino acids. V lost 2 bases to trimming and J lost 4 bases, with 12 bases between them. Germline-derived CDR1 and CDR2 are SGDLS and YYNGEE. Written as DNA, the CDR3 is TGTGCCAGCAGCGTCCAGACAGGCCTTAATGAAAAACTGTTTTTT. Residues: CASSVQTGLNEKLFF.

The chain links TRBV3-1 (or the pseudogene TRBV3-2) to TRBJ1-6, with TRBD1 identical over 7 bases. Unmatched junction bases numbered 8, after V lost 0 bases and J lost 9 bases. The CDR3 length is 16 residues. From germline, CDR1 is LGHDT and CDR2 YNNKEL (reference sequence). The CDR3 sequence: CASSQEGHRGGSPLHF. The CDR3 DNA reads as TGTGCCAGCAGCCAAGAAGGGCACAGGGGCGGTTCACCCCTCCACTTT.

This clone was found a few times. The rearrangement links TRBV6-5 to TRBJ1-5; D might be TRBD1 (6 bases). V lost 6 bases and J 4 bases, leaving 10 bases between the germline ends. Germline CDR1 MNHEY, CDR2 SVGAGI. The CDR3 loop spans 13 amino acids. This chain's CDR3 is CASRGQLNQPQHF. The CDR3 nucleotides read TGTGCCAGCAGAGGACAGCTTAATCAGCCCCAGCATTTT.

The V gene is TRBV9, the J gene TRBJ2-2; D not certain. This CDR3 has 12 residues. The V gene's germline CDR1 is SGDLS and CDR2 YYNGEE. The germline V and J ends were trimmed by 4 bases and 3 bases, with 4 bases remaining between them. CDR3 in DNA: TGTGCCAGCAGCCCCTACACCGGGGAGCTGTTTTTT. Its protein is CASSPYTGELFF.

This chain links TRBV19 with TRBJ1-2; 11 positions agree with TRBD1. The germline CDR1 and CDR2 sequences are LNHDA and SQIVND (reference sequence). The CDR3 contains 14 residues. Trimming cost V 6 bases and J 2 bases; bases outside gene matches: 2. CDR3 region: CASSGTGGNYGYTF. The CDR3 nucleotides are TGTGCCAGTAGCGGGACAGGGGGGAACTATGGCTACACCTTC.

This clone came up once. The J gene is TRBJ2-2, the V gene TRBV19, with D possibly TRBD2 on 6 matching bases. This CDR3 region has 15 residues. CDR1 is LNHDA and CDR2 is SQIVND in the germline V gene (reference sequence). Trimming stripped 5 bases from V and 0 bases from J, with 10 bases between. The CDR3 here is CASSGWGANTGELFF. CDR3 coding DNA: TGTGCCAGTAGTGGCTGGGGGGCGAACACCGGGGAGCTGTTTTTT.

The chain uses TRBV14 and TRBJ1-2; the match to TRBD1 covers 7 bases. Germline values: CDR1 SGHDN, CDR2 FVKESK. This CDR3 comprises 14 residues. Trimming cost V 8 bases and J 3 bases; bases outside gene matches: 9. CDR3 protein: CASSAGGQHYGYTF. In nucleotides, the CDR3 is TGTGCCAGCTCAGCTGGGGGACAGCACTATGGCTACACCTTC.

This clone was seen only once. The rearrangement links TRBV11-2 to TRBJ2-3, with D possibly being TRBD2 (6 bases). Germline V lookup: CDR1 SGHAT, CDR2 FQNNGV. Deletions cut 1 base from V and 4 bases from J, with 9 bases between. The CDR3 has 14 residues. The CDR3 sequence: CASSLGDSPDTQYF. CDR3 coding DNA: TGTGCCAGCAGCTTAGGGGACTCTCCAGATACGCAGTATTTT.

The chain carries TRBV6-5 and TRBJ1-3; D unclear. Germline V gives CDR1 MNHEY, CDR2 SVGAGI. This CDR3 is built from 14 residues. V was clipped by 6 bases and J by 0 bases, with 9 bases between them. The chain's CDR3 is CASSPWISGNTIYF. The CDR3 bases are TGTGCCAGCAGCCCCTGGATCTCTGGAAACACCATATATTTT.

This clone was seen a single time. This chain connects TRBV5-5 to TRBJ1-2, with 9 positions matching TRBD1. J lost 7 bases, V lost 4 bases, and 17 bases had no gene match. Germline CDR1 SGHKS, CDR2 YYEKEE (reference sequence). The CDR3 totals 17 residues. CDR3 amino acids: CASSPPGTGSAHFGYTF. In DNA, the CDR3 is TGTGCCAGCAGCCCCCCCGGGACAGGGTCTGCTCATTTTGGCTACACCTTC.

The chain joins TRBV27 to TRBJ2-2, with 9 bases identical to TRBD1. The CDR3 spans 15 residues. CDR1 is MNHEY and CDR2 is SMNVEV in the germline V gene (reference sequence). V lost 7 bases to trimming and J lost 1 base; unmatched junction nucleotides: 4. CDR3 in amino acids: CASKQGAVNTGELFF. CDR3 in DNA: TGTGCCAGCAAACAGGGGGCGGTGAACACCGGGGAGCTGTTTTTT.

The chain joins TRBV27 to TRBJ2-2; TRBD1 is a possible D gene (5 bases). Trimming cost V 6 bases and J 1 base, with 12 bases left between them. Germline V lookup: CDR1 MNHEY, CDR2 SMNVEV (reference sequence). The CDR3 is 15 amino acids. CDR3: CASSPTDMNTGELFF. For the CDR3, the DNA is TGTGCCAGCAGCCCGACAGATATGAACACCGGGGAGCTGTTTTTT.